This paragraph reports one TCR beta chain. Germline V gives CDR1 MRHNA, CDR2 SNTAGT. V was clipped by 0 bases and J by 6 bases, with 6 bases between them. CDR3 length: 13 amino acids. Clones were sequenced by immunoSEQ multiplex PCR, and TCRdb holds only the in-frame ones, with some missing. The table includes 70,000 to 90,000 clones, about 85% detected once. The sample is drawn from a study of blood T cell repertoires in COVID-19. Study-wide context: The United States, Italy and Spain supplied acute and convalescent COVID-19 samples.

This clonotype was obtained from a man aged 55 to 70 with acute or convalescent COVID-19. This chain connects TRBV6-4 to TRBJ2-1; D is unresolved. Material for sequencing was peripheral blood. The CDR3 here is CASSDSRLNEQFF. CDR3 DNA sequence: TGTGCCAGCAGTGACTCAAGACTCAATGAGCAGTTCTTC.